The 6 T cell receptor beta chains below all came from one sample that was sequenced in a study of yellow fever vaccine responses in identical twins. TCRdb reanalysed the RT-PCR reads using MiXCR and keeps one entry per CDR3 protein. The sample shows more than 15,000 distinct CDR3 sequences, 65% to 85% of them seen only once. Sample: T cells from blood (PBMCs), unsorted or a sorted subset (not recorded which), taken before or after yellow fever vaccination (not recorded which). The receptors were sampled from a woman aged 18-29 years who received the yellow fever vaccine.

This clonotype was counted a few times. The V call is TRBV7-9, the J call TRBJ2-3; TRBD2 matches at 9 bases. Trimming removed 4 bases from V and 0 bases from J; junction bases left unmatched: 5. The CDR3 has 16 amino acids. Germline V gene lookup returns CDR1 SEHNR and CDR2 FQNEAQ (reference sequence). The CDR3 nucleotides are TGTGCCAGCAGCTCCGCTAGCGGGACTAGCACAGATACGCAGTATTTT. It is translated as CASSSASGTSTDTQYF.

The genes are TRBV29-1 and TRBJ2-2, with 9 bases fitting TRBD2. Germline V gene lookup returns CDR1 SQVTM and CDR2 ANQGSEA. Trimming removed 7 bases from V and 4 bases from J; junction bases left unmatched: 13. The CDR3 has 16 amino acids. The CDR3 spells CSAQGLSGRPTGELFF. The CDR3 DNA follows: TGCAGCGCCCAAGGCCTTAGCGGGAGACCCACCGGGGAGCTGTTTTTT.

In this sample, this clonotype turned up once. The chain links TRBV4-1 to TRBJ2-6; D remains unclear. The CDR3 is 14 amino acids. Germline lookup yields CDR1 MGHRA and CDR2 YSYEKL. V was pared by 5 bases and J by 2 bases, with 7 bases between. The CDR3 region is CASSNPTGANVLTF. CDR3 coding DNA: TGCGCCAGCAGCAATCCGACTGGGGCCAACGTCCTGACTTTC.

The chain employs TRBV5-5 and TRBJ1-5; 9 positions agree with TRBD1. Germline CDR1 is SGHKS and CDR2 is YYEKEE (reference sequence). Trimming took 3 bases from V and 0 from J; bases not matched to a gene: 1. The CDR3 spans 15 residues. The CDR3 loop reads CASSWDRDSNQPQHF. The DNA of the CDR3 is TGTGCCAGCAGCTGGGACAGGGATAGCAATCAGCCCCAGCATTTT.

This sequence joins TRBV11-1 and TRBJ1-3; maybe TRBD1 (5 bases). The CDR3 runs to 16 residues. Germline V lookup: CDR1 SGHAT, CDR2 FQDESV (reference sequence). Trimming stripped 5 bases from V and 2 bases from J, with 16 bases between. In DNA, the CDR3 is TGTGCCAGCAGCCCAACCACGGGGGTAACTGGAAACACCATATATTTT. Encoded protein: CASSPTTGVTGNTIYF.

This sequence joins TRBV12-3 or TRBV12-4 and TRBJ1-3; 10 bases are shared with TRBD1. Unmatched junction bases numbered 4, after V lost 5 bases and J lost 3 bases. The CDR3 has 15 residues. CDR3 bases: TGTGCCAGCAGTCCCTGGGACAGGGGTGGAAACACCATATATTTT. Translating gives CASSPWDRGGNTIYF.